The rows below give T cell receptor beta chains drawn from one sample of a study of T cell responses to AZD1222 COVID-19 vaccine. Clones were read by immunoSEQ multiplex PCR, and TCRdb kept only the in-frame ones, dropping some. Of some 120,000 clones listed, more than 75% are singletons. The starting material was peripheral blood, obtained on day 0 of AZD1222 vaccination. These receptor sequences come from an adult in good health. Both conserved end residues are trimmed from each CDR3. The order of the fields is clone size, J gene, V gene, CDR3 protein. Where a row states a size, it is once, few, many or the class of an expanded clone; other rows omit it.

>.|TRBJ2-7|TRBV5-4
ASSLFLGLTDEQY
>.|TRBJ2-1|TRBV6-6
ASSYSTQGTKNEQF
>.|TRBJ1-4|TRBV6-5
ASSYRGLGKLF
>once|TRBJ1-6|TRBV19
ASSRDRVTSPLH
>.|TRBJ1-1|TRBV18
ASSPLQGGTEAF
>.|TRBJ2-7|TRBV20-1
SASYSGSYEQY
>few|TRBJ2-7|TRBV11-2
ASRAGFRSYEQY
>.|TRBJ2-7|TRBV3-1/TRBV3-2
ASSQVSGGLRYEQY
>.|TRBJ2-7|TRBV18
ASSPPWVHYEQY
>.|TRBJ1-1|TRBV12-3/TRBV12-4
ASRLTEQAF
>.|TRBJ1-6|TRBV2
ASSEGLRQGASGEALH
>.|TRBJ1-2|TRBV7-9
ASSQARGAQSSAGYT
>once|TRBJ1-2|TRBV11-2
ASSLDGQHGYT
>.|TRBJ1-4|TRBV5-6
ASSLGTAATNEKLF
>.|TRBJ1-5|TRBV5-6
ASSSSGQVYQPQH
>.|TRBJ2-3|TRBV7-7
ASSAGQAFTDTQY
>.|TRBJ1-3|TRBV15
ATSRDNGNTIY
>.|TRBJ1-1|TRBV7-9
ASSPGPNTEAF
>once|TRBJ1-5|TRBV4-1
ASSQDGRGGLSNQPQH
>.|TRBJ1-2|TRBV18
ASSPDSAYGYT
>.|TRBJ1-2|TRBV7-9
ASSSSTGRNYGYT
>.|TRBJ2-7|TRBV29-1
SVKQGSEQY
>few|TRBJ1-6|TRBV6-6
ASEDKSLSSPLH
>.|TRBJ2-5|TRBV7-8
ASSLNAGGHETQY
>.|TRBJ2-1|TRBV6-2/TRBV6-3
ASSRARDRGNEQF
>.|TRBJ1-2|TRBV19
ASFGYGYT
>.|TRBJ1-1|TRBV5-8
ASTTTGYKMTEAF
>.|TRBJ1-1|TRBV19
ASSIGTKSNTEAF
>.|TRBJ2-7|TRBV5-4
ASSLYPYEQY
>few|TRBJ2-7|TRBV7-2
ASSLEGPGAYEQY
>.|TRBJ2-7|TRBV6-2/TRBV6-3
ASSHGLTYEQY
>.|TRBJ1-3|TRBV23-1
ASSRNGVPLSGNTIY
>.|TRBJ2-6|TRBV11-3
ASSLMGSGANVLT
>.|TRBJ2-2|TRBV25-1
ASSAGTGSGGELF
>.|TRBJ2-7|TRBV9
ASSVGQWGNEQY
>.|TRBJ1-1|TRBV6-5
ASSYPGSNTEAF
>.|TRBJ1-6|TRBV7-9
ASSPLTGGHSPLH
>.|TRBJ1-5|TRBV6-5
ASSTRTGQNQPQH
>.|TRBJ1-1|TRBV7-2
ASSSGQGVSRTEAF
>.|TRBJ1-6|TRBV4-1
ASSPRDNSSPLH
>.|TRBJ1-2|TRBV5-6
ASSLAFWTGGYGYT
>.|TRBJ2-2|TRBV6-2/TRBV6-3
ASSNRVTGELF
>few|TRBJ1-6|TRBV5-1
ASSSTGDNSPLH
>.|TRBJ1-6|TRBV19
ASSVRSSYNSPLH
>.|TRBJ1-1|TRBV2
ASKESGVFTEAF
>.|TRBJ1-1|TRBV5-4
ASKLPGGTEAF
>.|TRBJ2-5|TRBV5-1
ASSFLGGETQY
>.|TRBJ1-2|TRBV19
ASSISSDGNYGYT
>.|TRBJ1-5|TRBV2
ASRLNSDRNQPQH